These T cell receptor beta chains were read from a single sample in a study of vaccination and CD4 T cells after COVID-19. These receptors lack a known antigen. MiXCR, run by TCRdb on the PCR reads, gives a single entry per CDR3 protein. The table has under 15,000 distinct CDR3 sequences, roughly three fifths seen once. The sequenced sample was CD4+ T cells from blood, cultured in vitro. The receptors originated from a human donor who had recovered from COVID-19. Both conserved end residues are part of each CDR3. D genes are given only for firm matches. Expanded clones are given a class, and other clones once, few, many or no size at all.

>few|TRBV2|TRBJ2-3|.
TGTGCCAGCGCCAGGGACTCTACTAGCACAGATACGCAGTATTTT
CASARDSTSTDTQYF
>.|TRBV2|TRBJ2-2|.
TGTGCCAGCAGCCCGGTGGCCGGGGAGCTGTTTTTT
CASSPVAGELFF
>few|TRBV20-1|TRBJ1-3|.
TGCAGTGCTAGAGATCGTCAGAGCCCCTCTGGAAACACCATATATTTT
CSARDRQSPSGNTIYF
>.|TRBV28|TRBJ1-2|TRBD1
TGTGCCAGCAGTTTATTACAGGGGGCAGGCGGCTACACCTTC
CASSLLQGAGGYTF
>few|TRBV7-9|TRBJ1-6|.
TGTGCCAGCAGCTCTGGGGGGAATAATTCACCCCTCCACTTT
CASSSGGNNSPLHF
>.|TRBV7-9|TRBJ2-3|.
TGTGCCAGCAGCTTCGGGGCAGACACACACACAGATACGCAGTATTTT
CASSFGADTHTDTQYF
>medium-sized|TRBV6-1|TRBJ2-2|TRBD1
TGTGCCAGCAGAGGACAGGGGGTCGCCGGGGAGCTGTTTTTT
CASRGQGVAGELFF
>once|TRBV6-2/TRBV6-3|TRBJ2-7|TRBD1
TGTGCCAGCAGTAGGTACGGGACAGGGCTCAACGAGCAGTACTTC
CASSRYGTGLNEQYF
>.|TRBV27|TRBJ2-1|TRBD2
TGTGCCAGCAGCCTTCTAGCGGGAGAAGGCAATGAGCAGTTCTTC
CASSLLAGEGNEQFF
>few|TRBV6-2/TRBV6-3|TRBJ1-2|TRBD1
TGTGCCAGCAGTCAGAAAACAGGGGGGGCCTATGGCTACACCTTC
CASSQKTGGAYGYTF
>few|TRBV20-1|TRBJ1-5|.
TGCAGTGCTAGAGGAGGTCAGCCCCAGCATTTT
CSARGGQPQHF
>.|TRBV18|TRBJ1-5|TRBD1
TGTGCCAGCTCAAGGACAGGGAATCGGGATCAGCCCCAGCATTTT
CASSRTGNRDQPQHF
>few|TRBV19|TRBJ1-5|.
TGTGCCAGTAGTTCAGCATGGAATAGCAATCAGCCCCAGCATTTT
CASSSAWNSNQPQHF
>.|TRBV20-1|TRBJ2-3|.
TGCAGTGCTAGAGAGGACCTCCGACGCACAGATACGCAGTATTTT
CSAREDLRRTDTQYF
>.|TRBV7-8|TRBJ1-5|TRBD1
TGTGCCAGCAGCGGGCGGACAGGGGGCGGACAGCCCCAGCATTTT
CASSGRTGGGQPQHF
>once|TRBV12-3/TRBV12-4|TRBJ2-2|.
TGTGCCAGCAGCCCAGGGAGTAGGACCGGGGAGCTGTTTTTT
CASSPGSRTGELFF
>once|TRBV6-1|TRBJ2-2|.
TGTGCCAGCAGTCATCGGAGGGACAACACCGGGGAGCTGTTTTTT
CASSHRRDNTGELFF
>few|TRBV20-1|TRBJ2-3|.
TGCAGTGCTAGGGCCTTCGAAGATACGCAGTATTTT
CSARAFEDTQYF
>few|TRBV15|TRBJ2-2|.
TGTGCCACCAAGAGGAGACCCCCCGACACCGGGGAGCTGTTTTTT
CATKRRPPDTGELFF
>.|TRBV19|TRBJ2-1|.
TGTGCCGGGAGAGAGGAGCAGTTCTTC
CAGREEQFF
>.|TRBV7-8|TRBJ2-3|TRBD2
TGTGCCAGCAGCGCGAGCCTAGCGGGAGGCACAGATACGCAGTATTTT
CASSASLAGGTDTQYF
>.|TRBV24-1|TRBJ2-5|.
TGTGCCACCAGTGATGGGCGGCAGTTATCAAGACAAGAGACCCAGTACTTC
CATSDGRQLSRQETQYF
>.|TRBV20-1|TRBJ2-3|.
TGCAGTGCTCCCAAGGGGGTGGCGCAGTATTTT
CSAPKGVAQYF
>large|TRBV7-6|TRBJ2-2|.
TGTGCCAGCAGCTCCGACAGGATATACACCGGGGAGCTGTTTTTT
CASSSDRIYTGELFF
>.|TRBV19|TRBJ1-1|.
TGTGCCAGTAGTGGGTCAATATGGTTCACTGAAGCTTTCTTT
CASSGSIWFTEAFF
>.|TRBV6-1|TRBJ1-2|.
TGTGCCAGCAGGACACTCCGGGGCGGCTACACCTTC
CASRTLRGGYTF
>.|TRBV7-2|TRBJ2-5|TRBD1
TGTGCCAGCAGCCGACAGGGATTGCTGGAGACCCAGTACTTC
CASSRQGLLETQYF
>.|TRBV20-1|TRBJ2-5|.
TGCAGTGCTATTCAGTCGAATGGTGGGGAGACCCAGTACTTC
CSAIQSNGGETQYF
>.|TRBV6-5|TRBJ1-1|.
TGTGCCAGCAGTTACGCGGGGGGCCCAATGAACACTGAAGCTTTCTTT
CASSYAGGPMNTEAFF
>.|TRBV27|TRBJ1-1|.
TGTGCCAGCAGCCGGGATAGTTGGGGCACTGAAGCTTTCTTT
CASSRDSWGTEAFF
>.|TRBV4-3|TRBJ1-1|TRBD1
TGCGCCAGCAGCCAGGAAAACAGGGGGACTGAAGCTTTCTTT
CASSQENRGTEAFF
>few|TRBV20-1|TRBJ1-2|.
TGCAGTGCAGGGGAGGACTATGGCTACACCTTC
CSAGEDYGYTF
>.|TRBV7-7|TRBJ2-5|TRBD2
TGTGCTAGCAGCAGAAGCGGGACAGAGACCCAGTACTTC
CASSRSGTETQYF
>.|TRBV18|TRBJ2-1|.
TGTGCCAGCTCACCACGGCGGGAATCCTACAATGAGCAGTTCTTC
CASSPRRESYNEQFF
>.|TRBV12-3/TRBV12-4|TRBJ2-5|TRBD1
TGTGGCAGCAGTTTGGGACAGGGGGCGGAGACCCAGTACTTC
CGSSLGQGAETQYF
>once|TRBV10-3|TRBJ2-1|TRBD2
TGTGCCATCAGTGCTCAGGCGGGAGGGCCGGGGAATGAGCAGTTCTTC
CAISAQAGGPGNEQFF
>.|TRBV6-5|TRBJ1-1|.
TGTGCCAGCAGTTACGGATGGACACCCGGGGGGGTGAACACTGAAGCTTTCTTT
CASSYGWTPGGVNTEAFF
>.|TRBV10-3|TRBJ2-2|TRBD1
TGTGCCATCAGGATGGACAGGGATAATACCGGGGAGCTGTTTTTT
CAIRMDRDNTGELFF
>.|TRBV28|TRBJ1-6|.
TGTGCCAGCAGTCCACCGGGCCAGGGCTATTCACCCCTCCACTTT
CASSPPGQGYSPLHF